Listed below are T cell receptor beta chains from one sample, sequenced in a study of CD8 T cells in Susac syndrome. TCRdb re-called the immunoSEQ multiplex PCR reads with MiXCR, one entry per CDR3 protein. The data hold more than 100,000 distinct CDR3 sequences, with 90% to 95% observed a single time. The source material was CD8+ T cells from PBMCs. The source of these receptors is a human donor with Susac syndrome. Both conserved end residues are part of each CDR3. A D gene is named only where the DNA matches it firmly. Rows give clone size only sometimes, using once, few, many, or a class for an expanded clone.

J gene: TRBJ1-6
CDR3 length: 17
D gene: -
V gene: TRBV11-2
clone size: -
CDR3 protein: CASSPALRGMDTSPLHF
CDR3 DNA: TGTGCCAGCAGCCCGGCTCTTCGGGGAATGGATACTTCACCCCTCCACTTT

J gene: TRBJ1-2
CDR3 length: 14
D gene: -
V gene: TRBV10-3
clone size: -
CDR3 protein: CAISEATPNYGYTF
CDR3 DNA: TGTGCCATCAGTGAGGCGACACCCAACTATGGCTACACCTTC

J gene: TRBJ2-1
CDR3 length: 15
D gene: -
V gene: TRBV20-1
clone size: -
CDR3 protein: CSATYSGLRYNEQFF
CDR3 DNA: TGCAGTGCTACCTACTCAGGGTTAAGGTACAATGAGCAGTTCTTC

J gene: TRBJ2-7
CDR3 length: 12
D gene: TRBD1
V gene: TRBV12-3/TRBV12-4
clone size: -
CDR3 protein: CASSRTGAEQYF
CDR3 DNA: TGTGCCAGCAGTAGGACAGGGGCCGAGCAGTACTTC

J gene: TRBJ1-2
CDR3 length: 16
D gene: TRBD1
V gene: TRBV9
clone size: -
CDR3 protein: CASSPPPGTGMWGYTF
CDR3 DNA: TGTGCCAGCAGCCCGCCTCCCGGGACAGGGATGTGGGGCTACACCTTC

J gene: TRBJ2-3
CDR3 length: 17
D gene: TRBD1
V gene: TRBV15
clone size: -
CDR3 protein: CATSRTVGTGDTDTQYF
CDR3 DNA: TGTGCCACCAGCAGAACTGTTGGGACAGGGGACACAGATACGCAGTATTTT

J gene: TRBJ1-1
CDR3 length: 16
D gene: TRBD1
V gene: TRBV7-9
clone size: -
CDR3 protein: CASSLWRQGGHTEAFF
CDR3 DNA: TGTGCCAGCAGCTTATGGAGACAGGGTGGGCACACTGAAGCTTTCTTT

J gene: TRBJ1-4
CDR3 length: 15
D gene: -
V gene: TRBV29-1
clone size: -
CDR3 protein: CSVEDWDQTNEKLFF
CDR3 DNA: TGCAGCGTTGAAGATTGGGACCAGACTAATGAAAAACTGTTTTTT

J gene: TRBJ2-7
CDR3 length: 15
D gene: -
V gene: TRBV3-1
clone size: -
CDR3 protein: CASSQDLGLLYEQYF
CDR3 DNA: TGTGCCAGCAGCCAAGATTTGGGGTTACTCTACGAGCAGTACTTC

J gene: TRBJ1-2
CDR3 length: 13
D gene: -
V gene: TRBV12-3/TRBV12-4
clone size: once
CDR3 protein: CASSYTTNYGYTF
CDR3 DNA: TGTGCCAGCAGTTATACGACTAACTATGGCTACACCTTC

J gene: TRBJ1-2
CDR3 length: 15
D gene: -
V gene: TRBV9
clone size: -
CDR3 protein: CASSPGFGMGYGYTF
CDR3 DNA: TGTGCCAGCAGCCCGGGTTTTGGGATGGGGTATGGCTACACCTTC

J gene: TRBJ1-1
CDR3 length: 15
D gene: -
V gene: TRBV18
clone size: -
CDR3 protein: CASSLLSGPNTEAFF
CDR3 DNA: TGTGCCAGCTCACTCCTCTCGGGCCCGAACACTGAAGCTTTCTTT

J gene: TRBJ2-5
CDR3 length: 15
D gene: -
V gene: TRBV11-2
clone size: -
CDR3 protein: CASSLYVGPEETQYF
CDR3 DNA: TGTGCCAGCAGCCTCTACGTTGGCCCCGAGGAGACCCAGTACTTC

J gene: TRBJ2-1
CDR3 length: 14
D gene: -
V gene: TRBV7-2
clone size: -
CDR3 protein: CASSGAVGYNEQFF
CDR3 DNA: TGTGCCAGCAGCGGAGCGGTGGGTTACAATGAGCAGTTCTTC

J gene: TRBJ2-2
CDR3 length: 17
D gene: TRBD1
V gene: TRBV4-1
clone size: -
CDR3 protein: CASSQLLGTGVTGELFF
CDR3 DNA: TGCGCCAGCAGCCAACTCTTGGGTACAGGGGTTACCGGGGAGCTGTTTTTT

J gene: TRBJ2-7
CDR3 length: 16
D gene: TRBD1
V gene: TRBV29-1
clone size: -
CDR3 protein: CSVEGTGTYRGYEQYF
CDR3 DNA: TGCAGCGTTGAAGGGACAGGGACCTATCGGGGGTACGAGCAGTACTTC

J gene: TRBJ1-2
CDR3 length: 11
D gene: -
V gene: TRBV25-1
clone size: -
CDR3 protein: CASSGGPGYTF
CDR3 DNA: TGTGCCAGCAGCGGGGGGCCAGGCTACACCTTC

J gene: TRBJ2-1
CDR3 length: 16
D gene: TRBD1
V gene: TRBV4-3
clone size: -
CDR3 protein: CASSQVYRGQLNEQFF
CDR3 DNA: TGCGCCAGCAGCCAAGTTTACAGGGGGCAATTAAATGAGCAGTTCTTC

J gene: TRBJ1-2
CDR3 length: 13
D gene: -
V gene: TRBV30
clone size: -
CDR3 protein: CAWFGGPYYGYTF
CDR3 DNA: TGTGCCTGGTTCGGGGGGCCGTACTATGGCTACACCTTC

J gene: TRBJ2-1
CDR3 length: 14
D gene: -
V gene: TRBV20-1
clone size: -
CDR3 protein: CSARDMAVYNEQFF
CDR3 DNA: TGCAGTGCTAGAGATATGGCAGTGTACAATGAGCAGTTCTTC

J gene: TRBJ2-1
CDR3 length: 18
D gene: TRBD2
V gene: TRBV15
clone size: -
CDR3 protein: CATSRADFQRGAYNEQFF
CDR3 DNA: TGTGCCACCAGCAGAGCGGATTTCCAGCGGGGGGCCTACAATGAGCAGTTCTTC

J gene: TRBJ2-2
CDR3 length: 15
D gene: -
V gene: TRBV5-8
clone size: -
CDR3 protein: CASSFHGPNTGELFF
CDR3 DNA: TGTGCCAGCAGCTTCCACGGCCCGAACACCGGGGAGCTGTTTTTT

J gene: TRBJ2-5
CDR3 length: 15
D gene: -
V gene: TRBV7-8
clone size: -
CDR3 protein: CASSLRTGIQETQYF
CDR3 DNA: TGTGCCAGCAGCTTAAGAACAGGGATCCAAGAGACCCAGTACTTC

J gene: TRBJ2-3
CDR3 length: 14
D gene: -
V gene: TRBV7-7
clone size: -
CDR3 protein: CASSLGLPGDTQYF
CDR3 DNA: TGTGCCAGCAGCCTAGGCCTCCCGGGAGATACGCAGTATTTT

J gene: TRBJ2-7
CDR3 length: 12
D gene: TRBD1
V gene: TRBV6-6
clone size: -
CDR3 protein: CASSWTGDEQYF
CDR3 DNA: TGTGCCAGCAGTTGGACAGGGGACGAGCAGTACTTC

J gene: TRBJ2-3
CDR3 length: 16
D gene: TRBD2
V gene: TRBV19
clone size: -
CDR3 protein: CASSTQTGGAEDTQYF
CDR3 DNA: TGTGCCAGTAGTACCCAGACGGGGGGGGCGGAAGATACGCAGTATTTT

J gene: TRBJ1-5
CDR3 length: 13
D gene: -
V gene: TRBV3-1
clone size: -
CDR3 protein: CASSPSLARPQHF
CDR3 DNA: TGTGCCAGCAGCCCCAGCCTAGCTCGCCCCCAGCATTTT

J gene: TRBJ2-1
CDR3 length: 15
D gene: TRBD1
V gene: TRBV14
clone size: -
CDR3 protein: CASSQERQGWSEQFF
CDR3 DNA: TGTGCCAGCAGCCAAGAAAGACAGGGGTGGAGTGAGCAGTTCTTC

J gene: TRBJ2-4
CDR3 length: 13
D gene: TRBD2
V gene: TRBV15
clone size: -
CDR3 protein: CATTGGGKNIQYF
CDR3 DNA: TGTGCCACCACTGGCGGGGGGAAAAACATTCAGTACTTC

J gene: TRBJ2-5
CDR3 length: 16
D gene: TRBD1
V gene: TRBV9
clone size: -
CDR3 protein: CASSVEGQGAMETQYF
CDR3 DNA: TGTGCCAGCAGCGTAGAAGGACAGGGGGCTATGGAGACCCAGTACTTC

J gene: TRBJ1-5
CDR3 length: 15
D gene: TRBD1
V gene: TRBV11-2
clone size: -
CDR3 protein: CASSQGQGRNQPQHF
CDR3 DNA: TGTGCCAGCAGCCAGGGACAGGGGCGCAATCAGCCCCAGCATTTT

J gene: TRBJ2-3
CDR3 length: 15
D gene: -
V gene: TRBV5-1
clone size: -
CDR3 protein: CASSLEVYPRDTQYF
CDR3 DNA: TGCGCCAGCAGCTTGGAAGTCTACCCCCGGGATACGCAGTATTTT

J gene: TRBJ2-5
CDR3 length: 12
D gene: -
V gene: TRBV13
clone size: -
CDR3 protein: CASSTGRETQYF
CDR3 DNA: TGTGCCAGCAGCACAGGACGAGAGACCCAGTACTTC

J gene: TRBJ2-5
CDR3 length: 15
D gene: -
V gene: TRBV5-4
clone size: -
CDR3 protein: CASSATSTSPETQYF
CDR3 DNA: TGTGCCAGCAGCGCGACTTCTACGTCGCCAGAGACCCAGTACTTC

J gene: TRBJ2-3
CDR3 length: 14
D gene: -
V gene: TRBV15
clone size: -
CDR3 protein: CATSRDTDTDTQYF
CDR3 DNA: TGTGCCACCAGCAGAGATACTGACACAGATACGCAGTATTTT

J gene: TRBJ1-6
CDR3 length: 12
D gene: -
V gene: TRBV11-2
clone size: -
CDR3 protein: CASSLGSSPLHF
CDR3 DNA: TGTGCCAGCAGCTTAGGGTCATCACCCCTCCACTTT

J gene: TRBJ1-2
CDR3 length: 16
D gene: -
V gene: TRBV15
clone size: -
CDR3 protein: CATSSRIRGEMNGYTF
CDR3 DNA: TGTGCCACCAGCAGTCGAATCCGGGGGGAGATGAATGGCTACACCTTC

J gene: TRBJ2-7
CDR3 length: 14
D gene: -
V gene: TRBV6-2/TRBV6-3
clone size: -
CDR3 protein: CASSRSGGKYEQYF
CDR3 DNA: TGTGCCAGCAGCCGATCGGGGGGCAAATACGAGCAGTACTTC

J gene: TRBJ2-1
CDR3 length: 15
D gene: -
V gene: TRBV9
clone size: -
CDR3 protein: CASSVLGTSYNEQFF
CDR3 DNA: TGTGCCAGCAGCGTATTGGGGACTTCCTACAATGAGCAGTTCTTC

J gene: TRBJ2-3
CDR3 length: 15
D gene: -
V gene: TRBV9
clone size: -
CDR3 protein: CASSSGLGGTDTQYF
CDR3 DNA: TGTGCCAGCAGCTCCGGACTGGGGGGCACAGATACGCAGTATTTT

J gene: TRBJ2-1
CDR3 length: 15
D gene: TRBD2
V gene: TRBV30
clone size: once
CDR3 protein: CAWSVLAGPYNEQFF
CDR3 DNA: TGTGCCTGGAGTGTACTAGCGGGTCCGTACAATGAGCAGTTCTTC

J gene: TRBJ2-7
CDR3 length: 14
D gene: TRBD1
V gene: TRBV27
clone size: -
CDR3 protein: CASSLLRGLYEQYF
CDR3 DNA: TGTGCCAGCAGTTTACTCAGGGGGCTGTACGAGCAGTACTTC

J gene: TRBJ2-2
CDR3 length: 16
D gene: -
V gene: TRBV4-3
clone size: -
CDR3 protein: CASSQAPGANTGELFF
CDR3 DNA: TGCGCCAGCAGCCAAGCCCCAGGGGCGAACACCGGGGAGCTGTTTTTT

J gene: TRBJ2-5
CDR3 length: 14
D gene: -
V gene: TRBV6-6
clone size: -
CDR3 protein: CASSYSGAEETQYF
CDR3 DNA: TGTGCCAGCAGTTACTCGGGGGCGGAGGAGACCCAGTACTTC

J gene: TRBJ2-7
CDR3 length: 15
D gene: -
V gene: TRBV6-2/TRBV6-3
clone size: once
CDR3 protein: CASSGEGRLIYEQYF
CDR3 DNA: TGTGCCAGCAGTGGCGAAGGGCGCCTAATCTACGAGCAGTACTTC

J gene: TRBJ2-5
CDR3 length: 11
D gene: -
V gene: TRBV10-1
clone size: -
CDR3 protein: CASGDEGTQYF
CDR3 DNA: TGCGCCAGCGGGGACGAGGGGACCCAGTACTTC

J gene: TRBJ2-7
CDR3 length: 14
D gene: TRBD1
V gene: TRBV19
clone size: -
CDR3 protein: CASSVADRGYEQYF
CDR3 DNA: TGTGCCAGTAGTGTAGCGGACAGGGGGTACGAGCAGTACTTC

J gene: TRBJ1-1
CDR3 length: 13
D gene: -
V gene: TRBV7-6
clone size: -
CDR3 protein: CASSAGVQTEAFF
CDR3 DNA: TGTGCCAGCAGTGCAGGGGTACAAACTGAAGCTTTCTTT

J gene: TRBJ1-6
CDR3 length: 17
D gene: TRBD1
V gene: TRBV3-1
clone size: -
CDR3 protein: CASSQDGTAFYNSPLHF
CDR3 DNA: TGTGCCAGCAGCCAAGATGGGACAGCATTCTATAATTCACCCCTCCACTTT

J gene: TRBJ1-1
CDR3 length: 13
D gene: -
V gene: TRBV12-5
clone size: -
CDR3 protein: CASGLSGIPEAFF
CDR3 DNA: TGTGCTAGTGGTTTGTCAGGGATCCCTGAAGCTTTCTTT

J gene: TRBJ1-5
CDR3 length: 13
D gene: -
V gene: TRBV29-1
clone size: -
CDR3 protein: CSVDIGGGQPQHF
CDR3 DNA: TGCAGCGTTGACATCGGGGGTGGTCAGCCCCAGCATTTT

J gene: TRBJ2-7
CDR3 length: 13
D gene: -
V gene: TRBV20-1
clone size: -
CDR3 protein: CSVSPGAGYEQYF
CDR3 DNA: TGCAGTGTTTCGCCGGGGGCCGGCTACGAGCAGTACTTC

J gene: TRBJ2-7
CDR3 length: 16
D gene: TRBD2
V gene: TRBV5-8
clone size: -
CDR3 protein: CASSLDERGDSYEQYF
CDR3 DNA: TGTGCCAGCAGCTTGGACGAGCGGGGGGATTCCTACGAGCAGTACTTC

J gene: TRBJ2-7
CDR3 length: 12
D gene: -
V gene: TRBV14
clone size: -
CDR3 protein: CASSHRPSQQYF
CDR3 DNA: TGTGCCAGCAGCCACAGGCCGAGTCAGCAGTACTTC

J gene: TRBJ2-2
CDR3 length: 13
D gene: -
V gene: TRBV6-5
clone size: -
CDR3 protein: CASSYSYTGELFF
CDR3 DNA: TGTGCCAGCAGTTACAGTTACACCGGGGAGCTGTTTTTT

J gene: TRBJ2-7
CDR3 length: 13
D gene: -
V gene: TRBV4-1
clone size: once
CDR3 protein: CASRQTASYEQYF
CDR3 DNA: TGCGCCAGCAGGCAGACGGCCTCCTACGAGCAGTACTTC